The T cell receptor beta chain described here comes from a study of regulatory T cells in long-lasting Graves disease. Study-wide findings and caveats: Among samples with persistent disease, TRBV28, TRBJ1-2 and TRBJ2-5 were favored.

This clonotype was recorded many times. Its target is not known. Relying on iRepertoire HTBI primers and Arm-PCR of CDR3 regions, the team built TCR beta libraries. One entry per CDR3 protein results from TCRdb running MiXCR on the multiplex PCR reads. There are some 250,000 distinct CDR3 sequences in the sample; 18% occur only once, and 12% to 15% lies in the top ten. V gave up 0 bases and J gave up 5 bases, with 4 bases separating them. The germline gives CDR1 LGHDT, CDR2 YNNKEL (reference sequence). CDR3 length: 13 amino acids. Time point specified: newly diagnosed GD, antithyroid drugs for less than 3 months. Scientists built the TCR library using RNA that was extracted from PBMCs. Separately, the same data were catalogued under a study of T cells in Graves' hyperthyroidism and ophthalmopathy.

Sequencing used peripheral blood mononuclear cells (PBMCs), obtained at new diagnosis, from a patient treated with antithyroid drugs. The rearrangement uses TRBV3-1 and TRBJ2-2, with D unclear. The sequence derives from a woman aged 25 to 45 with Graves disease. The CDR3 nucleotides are TGTGCCAGCAGCCAAGATTTGACCGGGGAGCTGTTTTTT. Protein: CASSQDLTGELFF. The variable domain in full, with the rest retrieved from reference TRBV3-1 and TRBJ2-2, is DTAVSQTPKYLVTQMGNDKSIKCEQNLGHDTMYWYKQDSKKFLKIMFSYNNKELIINETVPNRFSPKSPDKAHLNLHINSLELGDSAVYFCASSQDLTGELFFGEGSRLTVL.